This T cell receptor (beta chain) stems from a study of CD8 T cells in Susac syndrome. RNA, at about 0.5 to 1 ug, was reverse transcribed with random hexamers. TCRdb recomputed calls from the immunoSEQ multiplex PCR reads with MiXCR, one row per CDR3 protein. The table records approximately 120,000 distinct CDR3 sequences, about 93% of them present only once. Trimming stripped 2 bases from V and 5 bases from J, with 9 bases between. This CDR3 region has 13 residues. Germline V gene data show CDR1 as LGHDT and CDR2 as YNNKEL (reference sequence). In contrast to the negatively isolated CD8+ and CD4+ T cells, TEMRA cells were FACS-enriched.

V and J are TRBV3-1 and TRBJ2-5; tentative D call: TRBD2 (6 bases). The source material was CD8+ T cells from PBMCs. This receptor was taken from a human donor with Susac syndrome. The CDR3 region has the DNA TGTGCCAGCAGCCAACGGGCGGGGGAGACCCAGTACTTC. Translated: CASSQRAGETQYF.